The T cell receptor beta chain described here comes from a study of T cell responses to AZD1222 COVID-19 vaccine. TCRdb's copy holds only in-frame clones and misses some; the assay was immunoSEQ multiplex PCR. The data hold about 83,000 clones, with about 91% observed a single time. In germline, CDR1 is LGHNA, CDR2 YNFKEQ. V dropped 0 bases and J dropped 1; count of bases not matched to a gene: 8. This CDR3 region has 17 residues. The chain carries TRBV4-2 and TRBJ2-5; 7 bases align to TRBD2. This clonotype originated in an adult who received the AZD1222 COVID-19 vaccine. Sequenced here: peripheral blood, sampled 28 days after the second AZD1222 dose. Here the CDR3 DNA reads TGTGCCAGCAGCCAAGAATTAACGGCTAGCGGCCAAGAGACCCAGTACTTC. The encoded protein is CASSQELTASGQETQYF.